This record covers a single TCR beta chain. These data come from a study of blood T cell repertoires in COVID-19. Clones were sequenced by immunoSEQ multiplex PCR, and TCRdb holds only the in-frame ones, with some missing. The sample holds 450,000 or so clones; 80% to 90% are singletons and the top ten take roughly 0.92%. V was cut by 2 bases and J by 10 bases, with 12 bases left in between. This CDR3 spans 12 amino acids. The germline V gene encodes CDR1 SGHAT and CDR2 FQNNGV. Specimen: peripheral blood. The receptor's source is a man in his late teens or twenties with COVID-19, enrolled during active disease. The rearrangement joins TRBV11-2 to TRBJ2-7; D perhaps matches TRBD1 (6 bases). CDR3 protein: CASSLYQGRQYF. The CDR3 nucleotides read TGTGCCAGCAGCTTATATCAGGGGCGCCAGTACTTC.